Detailed here is one T cell receptor beta chain. What it recognizes is unknown. A minimum of 6 micrograms of total RNA was extracted per sample. A sample-barcoded 5' primer and a J-beta primer mix were used in a second PCR of about 7 to 12 cycles. TCRdb recomputed calls from the 5' RACE reads with MiXCR, one row per CDR3 protein. The sample shows about 600,000 distinct CDR3 sequences, 40% to 50% of them seen only once. This entry belongs to a study of blood T cells in healthy people across ages. Overall study findings and caveats: Changes seen in expanded clonotypes were possibly confounded by donor CMV status left unknown.

The CDR3 has 14 amino acids. The V gene's germline CDR1 is ENHRY and CDR2 SYGVKD. The ends were cut back, 5 bases at V and 3 bases at J, with 12 bases in the middle. The chain recombines TRBV10-3 with TRBJ2-3; no firm D call. The sample comprised blood. This TCR came from a man at least 80 years old in good health. CDR3 loop: CAISTPHNTDTQYF. The CDR3 nucleotides are TGTGCCATCAGTACACCACACAATACAGATACGCAGTATTTT.